The source of this TCR beta chain is a study of blood T cells in healthy people across ages. Study-level background: Template switching retrieved approximately one barcoded beta molecule for each two T cells.

The CDR3 has 16 amino acids. Germline lookup yields CDR1 SGHDN and CDR2 FVKESK. Using a J-beta primer mix together with a sample-barcoded 5' primer, a second PCR was run for 7 to 11 cycles. In TCRdb, the 5' RACE reads were re-called with MiXCR into one record per CDR3 protein. Altogether 1.4 million to 1.5 million distinct CDR3 sequences are present, 42% being singletons, with the ten largest covering under 8%. Sequenced: blood. This receptor was taken from a woman younger than 30 in good health. The gene calls are TRBV14 and TRBJ2-4; 12 bases map to TRBD2. The J call may be incorrect, as the DNA end agrees better with TRBJ2-7. CDR3 amino acids: CASSQGRLAGANEQYF. CDR3 in DNA: TGTGCCAGCAGCCAAGGGCGACTAGCGGGAGCAAACGAGCAGTACTTC.